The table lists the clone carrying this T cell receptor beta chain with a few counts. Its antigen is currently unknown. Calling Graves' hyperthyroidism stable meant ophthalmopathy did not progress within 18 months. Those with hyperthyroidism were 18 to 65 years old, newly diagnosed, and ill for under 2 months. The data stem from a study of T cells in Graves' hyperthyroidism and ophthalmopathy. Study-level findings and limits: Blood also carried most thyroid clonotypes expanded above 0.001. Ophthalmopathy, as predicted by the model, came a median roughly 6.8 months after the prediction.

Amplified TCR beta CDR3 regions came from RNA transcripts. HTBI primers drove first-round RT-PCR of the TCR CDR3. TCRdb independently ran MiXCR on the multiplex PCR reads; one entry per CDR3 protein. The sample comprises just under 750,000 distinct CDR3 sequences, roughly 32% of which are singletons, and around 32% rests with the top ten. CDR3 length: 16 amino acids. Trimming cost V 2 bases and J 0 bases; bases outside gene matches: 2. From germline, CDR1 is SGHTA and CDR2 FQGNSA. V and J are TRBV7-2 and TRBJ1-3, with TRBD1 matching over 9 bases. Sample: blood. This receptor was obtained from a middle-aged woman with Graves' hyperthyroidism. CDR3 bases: TGTGCCAGCAGCTTACGGACAGGGGACTCTGGAAACACCATATATTTT. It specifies CASSLRTGDSGNTIYF. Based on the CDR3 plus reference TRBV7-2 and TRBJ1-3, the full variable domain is GAGVSQSPSNKVTEKGKDVELRCDPISGHTALYWYRQSLGQGLEFLIYFQGNSAPDKSGLPSDRFSAERTGGSVSTLTIQRTQQEDSAVYLCASSLRTGDSGNTIYFGEGSWLTVV.